Listed here is a single TCR beta chain. This record belongs to a study of shared clonotypes between healthy human individuals. The CDR3 runs 15 residues. The V end lost 2 bases, the J end lost 7 bases, and 18 bases lay between the germline ends. Germline lookup yields CDR1 MNHEY and CDR2 SMNVEV (reference sequence). Measured with immunoSEQ multiplex PCR; TCRdb has only the in-frame clones, and not every one. This sample has millions of clones, with roughly 94% found just once. Sequenced sample: naive CD4+ T cells sorted from blood. Stated subset: CD45RA+ positively selected. The chain combines TRBV27 with TRBJ2-7; weak D call: TRBD2 (7 bases). This clonotype was obtained from a man aged 18 to 29 in good health. CDR3 nucleotide sequence: TGTGCCAGCAGTTTAGGAACAGGGAGGGTTAAGGAGCAGTACTTC. This gives the protein CASSLGTGRVKEQYF.